This TCR beta chain is from a study of Ad26.COV2.S vaccination and SARS-CoV-2 variants. The wider study: Within the COV1001 Ad26.COV2.S trial arm, the donor was enrolled.

The protocol was immunoSEQ multiplex PCR, while the TCRdb copy is restricted to in-frame clones and leaves out a portion. The table lists about 350,000 clones, 70% to 90% of them singletons. Germline V gene lookup returns CDR1 KGHSH and CDR2 LQKENI. Trimming took 2 bases from V and 8 from J, leaving 19 bases between them. This CDR3 spans 17 amino acids. The treatment denotes: over 15 received Ad26.COV2.S at low or high dose, single or two shots; roughly five received placebo; per-sample allocation not given. Collection of samples fell on day 63 after the first vaccine or placebo injection. This vaccine is an Ad26 vector that expresses the Wuhan-strain SARS-CoV-2 spike.

The rearrangement links TRBV18 to TRBJ1-6; D is undetermined. The sample was peripheral blood, taken in a trial of Ad26.COV2.S vaccine versus placebo. The clonotype originates from a person between 18 and 60 years old who received the Ad26.COV2.S COVID-19 vaccine or a placebo. CDR3 DNA sequence: TGTGCCAGCTCACCATTGGGGTGGGATGGTAAGGATTCACCCCTCCACTTT. Translated: CASSPLGWDGKDSPLHF.